This TCR beta chain was captured in a study of blood T cells in healthy people across ages. Trimming at V came to 4 bases and at J to 8 bases, leaving 7 bases not matched to a gene. The germline CDR1 and CDR2 sequences are MNHNS and SASEGT. The CDR3 contains 14 residues. Through a sample-barcoded 5' primer and a J-beta primer mix, a second PCR was run for roughly 6 to 12 cycles. From each sample, at least 2.5 million paired-end reads containing CDR3 were obtained. TCRdb used MiXCR to reprocess the 5' RACE reads, holding one entry per CDR3 protein. The sample lists fewer than 900,000 distinct CDR3 sequences, 40% to 45% occurring once.

This sequence originates from a woman in her sixties or seventies in good health. Material for sequencing was blood. The genes are TRBV6-1 and TRBJ2-5; 10 nucleotides line up with TRBD2. The CDR3 nucleotides read TGTGCCAGCAGTGGAGCGGGGGGGCTAAATACCCAGTACTTC. This codes for CASSGAGGLNTQYF.